Below are 9 T cell receptor beta chains sequenced from a single sample in a study of T cell responses to AZD1222 COVID-19 vaccine. TCRdb keeps only in-frame clones here, not all; method: immunoSEQ multiplex PCR. The data show some 140,000 clones, about 80% seen once. The sequencing here drew on peripheral blood, taken on day 0 of AZD1222 vaccination. Source of these receptors: an adult in good health.

This chain links TRBV28 with TRBJ1-5, with D perhaps TRBD1 (5 bases). With 6 bases removed from V and 6 bases from J, the gap between germline ends came to 12 bases. This CDR3 has 13 amino acids. Germline loops: CDR1 MDHEN, CDR2 SYDVKM. The DNA of the CDR3 is TGTGCCAGCAGGCTCGGACAAAGTCAGCCCCAGCATTTT. It yields the protein CASRLGQSQPQHF.

As regards this clone: Distinct nucleotide sequences in the sample also encode this CDR3. The CDR3 region has the DNA TGTGCCAGTAGTATCGGGGGAGGACAGCCCCAGCATTTT. Translated: CASSIGGGQPQHF. The chain carries TRBV19 and TRBJ1-5, with TRBD1 as a possible D gene (5 bases). The CDR3 is 13 residues long. Germline CDR1 and CDR2: LNHDA and SQIVND (reference sequence). The ends were cut back, 3 bases at V and 7 bases at J, with 10 bases in the middle.

This chain joins TRBV4-1 and TRBJ1-5, with D unclear. V was shortened by 0 bases and J by 6 bases, with 6 bases between the two germline ends. CDR3 size: 13 residues. Germline V CDR1 and CDR2: MGHRA, YSYEKL. In DNA, the CDR3 is TGCGCCAGCAGCCAAGAGCGGGCTCAGCCCCAGCATTTT. It codes for CASSQERAQPQHF.

The chain has TRBV9 and TRBJ1-3, with D uncertain. Trimming removed 0 bases from V and 0 bases from J, with 4 bases in between. The CDR3 extends over 14 amino acids. Germline V lookup: CDR1 SGDLS, CDR2 YYNGEE. The CDR3 loop is CASSVEISGNTIYF. The CDR3, as DNA: TGTGCCAGCAGCGTAGAAATCTCTGGAAACACCATATATTTT.

This clone was seen once. This chain uses TRBV28 with TRBJ1-2; TRBD1 agrees at 11 bases. CDR3 length: 16 residues. The V segment lost 3 bases and the J segment 8 bases; nucleotides outside the gene matches: 11. CDR1 and CDR2 (germline): MDHEN, SYDVKM. Written as DNA, the CDR3 is TGTGCCAGCAGTTTCTCCCACCAGGGACAGGGGGGCGGCTACACCTTC. It codes for CASSFSHQGQGGGYTF.

The CDR3 loop reads CASSLARRDTEAFF. The CDR3, as DNA: TGCGCCAGCAGCTTGGCCCGACGGGACACTGAAGCTTTCTTT. The chain couples TRBV5-1 to TRBJ1-1; no reliable D call. The V and J ends lost 0 bases and 3 bases respectively, with 9 bases between them. The CDR3 contains 14 residues. Germline V gives CDR1 SGHRS, CDR2 YFSETQ.

This chain connects TRBV30 to TRBJ2-1, with D possibly called TRBD1 or TRBD2 (5 bases each). Per the germline V gene, CDR1 is GTSNPN and CDR2 is SVGIG (reference sequence). The CDR3 is 12 residues long. Trimming left V 1 base short and J 13 bases short, with 14 bases between. CDR3 loop: CAWSGDGLEQFF. DNA for the CDR3: TGTGCCTGGAGTGGGGACGGGCTTGAACAGTTCTTC.

The chain joins TRBV18 to TRBJ2-5; D perhaps matches TRBD1 (6 bases). V was cut by 2 bases and J by 4 bases, with 17 bases left in between. This CDR3 region has 16 residues. Germline V gives CDR1 KGHSH, CDR2 LQKENI. The DNA for the CDR3 is TGTGCCAGCTCACCAGGCAGGGGAAGACGGGGAGAGACCCAGTACTTC. Amino acids: CASSPGRGRRGETQYF. The full variable domain, rest sourced from reference TRBV18 and TRBJ2-5, is NAGVMQNPRHLVRRRGQEARLRCSPMKGHSHVYWYRQLPEEGLKFMVYLQKENIIDESGMPKERFSAEFPKEGPSILRIQQVVRGDSAAYFCASSPGRGRRGETQYFGPGTRLLVL.

This rearrangement joins TRBV11-2 to TRBJ1-3; D is ambiguous. The CDR3 totals 16 residues. V was trimmed by 0 bases and J by 4 bases, leaving 13 bases between them. CDR1 and CDR2 from the germline V gene are SGHAT and FQNNGV. CDR3 residues: CASSLDVGFGGNTIYF. For the CDR3, the DNA is TGTGCCAGCAGCTTAGATGTGGGTTTCGGGGGAAACACCATATATTTT.